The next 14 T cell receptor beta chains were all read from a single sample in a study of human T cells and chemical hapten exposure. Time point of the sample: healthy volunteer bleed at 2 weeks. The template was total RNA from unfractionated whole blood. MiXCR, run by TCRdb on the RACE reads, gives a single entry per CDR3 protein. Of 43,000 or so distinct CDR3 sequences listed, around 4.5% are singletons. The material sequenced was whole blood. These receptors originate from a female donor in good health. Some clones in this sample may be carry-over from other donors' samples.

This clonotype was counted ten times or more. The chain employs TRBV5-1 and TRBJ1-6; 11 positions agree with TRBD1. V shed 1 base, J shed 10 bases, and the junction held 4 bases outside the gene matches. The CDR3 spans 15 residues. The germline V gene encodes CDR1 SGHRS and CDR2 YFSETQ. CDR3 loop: CASSLSRTGGSPLHF. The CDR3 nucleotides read TGCGCCAGCAGCTTGAGTCGGACAGGGGGCTCACCCCTCCACTTT.

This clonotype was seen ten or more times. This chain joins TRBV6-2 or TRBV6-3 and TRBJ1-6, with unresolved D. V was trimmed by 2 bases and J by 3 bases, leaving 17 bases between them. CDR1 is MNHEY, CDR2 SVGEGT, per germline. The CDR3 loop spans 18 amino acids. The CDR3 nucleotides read TGTGCCAGCAGTTACCCCTCGGTGTTTTCGGTCTATAATTCACCCCTCCACTTT. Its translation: CASSYPSVFSVYNSPLHF.

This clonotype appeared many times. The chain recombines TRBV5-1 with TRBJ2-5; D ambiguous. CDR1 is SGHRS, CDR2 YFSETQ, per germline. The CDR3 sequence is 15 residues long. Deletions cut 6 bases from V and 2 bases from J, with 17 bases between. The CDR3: CASTSLAQPQETQYF. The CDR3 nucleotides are TGCGCCAGCACCTCTCTTGCACAGCCTCAAGAGACCCAGTACTTC.

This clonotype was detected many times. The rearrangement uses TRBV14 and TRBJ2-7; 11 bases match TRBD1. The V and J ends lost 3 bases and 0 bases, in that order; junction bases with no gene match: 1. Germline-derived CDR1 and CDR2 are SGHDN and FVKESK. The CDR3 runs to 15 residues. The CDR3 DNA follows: TGTGCCAGCAGCCACGGACAGGGGGCCTCCTACGAGCAGTACTTC. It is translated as CASSHGQGASYEQYF. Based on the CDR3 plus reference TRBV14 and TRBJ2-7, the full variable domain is EAGVTQFPSHSVIEKGQTVTLRCDPISGHDNLYWYRRVMGKEIKFLLHFVKESKQDESGMPNNRFLAERTGGTYSTLKVQPAELEDSGVYFCASSHGQGASYEQYFGPGTRLTVT.

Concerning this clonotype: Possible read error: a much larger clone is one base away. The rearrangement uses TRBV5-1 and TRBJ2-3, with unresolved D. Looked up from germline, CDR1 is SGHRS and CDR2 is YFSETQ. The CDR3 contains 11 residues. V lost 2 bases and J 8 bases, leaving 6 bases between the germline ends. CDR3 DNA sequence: TGCGCCAGCAGCTTAGAGGTTACGCAGTATTTT. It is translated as CASSLEVTQYF.

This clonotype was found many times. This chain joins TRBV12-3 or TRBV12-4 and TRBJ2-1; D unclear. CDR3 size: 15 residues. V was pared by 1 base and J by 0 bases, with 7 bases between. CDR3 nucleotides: TGTGCCAGCAGTTTAGGTGTGATCTCCTACAATGAGCAGTTCTTC. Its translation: CASSLGVISYNEQFF.

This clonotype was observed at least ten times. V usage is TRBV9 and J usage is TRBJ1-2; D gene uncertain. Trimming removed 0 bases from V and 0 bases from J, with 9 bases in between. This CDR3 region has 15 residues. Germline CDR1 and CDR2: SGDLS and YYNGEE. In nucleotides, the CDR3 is TGTGCCAGCAGCGTAGGCTCTGATGCTAACTATGGCTACACCTTC. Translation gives CASSVGSDANYGYTF.

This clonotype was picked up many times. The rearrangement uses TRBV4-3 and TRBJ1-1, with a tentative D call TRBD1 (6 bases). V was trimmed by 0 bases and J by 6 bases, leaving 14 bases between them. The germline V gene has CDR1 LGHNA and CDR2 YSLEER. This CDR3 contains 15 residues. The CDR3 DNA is TGCGCCAGCAGCCAAGATCCGGGACACTTTTCTGAAGCTTTCTTT. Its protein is CASSQDPGHFSEAFF.

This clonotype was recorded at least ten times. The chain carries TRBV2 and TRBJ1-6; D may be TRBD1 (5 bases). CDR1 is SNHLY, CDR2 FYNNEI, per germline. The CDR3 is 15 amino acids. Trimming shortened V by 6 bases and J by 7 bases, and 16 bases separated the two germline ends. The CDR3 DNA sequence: TGTGCCAGCAGATTATCAGGGTTAACGAATTCACCCCTCCACTTT. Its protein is CASRLSGLTNSPLHF.

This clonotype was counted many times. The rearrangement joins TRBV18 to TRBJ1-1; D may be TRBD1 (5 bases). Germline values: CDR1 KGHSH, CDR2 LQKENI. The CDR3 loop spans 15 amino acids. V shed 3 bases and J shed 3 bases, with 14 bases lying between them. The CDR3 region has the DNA TGTGCCAGCTCACCGATACAGGTTAGGGACACTGAAGCTTTCTTT. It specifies CASSPIQVRDTEAFF.

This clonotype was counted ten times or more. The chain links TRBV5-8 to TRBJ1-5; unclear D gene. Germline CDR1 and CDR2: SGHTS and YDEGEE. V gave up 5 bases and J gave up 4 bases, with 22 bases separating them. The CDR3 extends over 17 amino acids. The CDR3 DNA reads TGTGCCAGCAGTTTTTACCCGCACGGGCAGGTTAATCAGCCCCAGCATTTT. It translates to CASSFYPHGQVNQPQHF.

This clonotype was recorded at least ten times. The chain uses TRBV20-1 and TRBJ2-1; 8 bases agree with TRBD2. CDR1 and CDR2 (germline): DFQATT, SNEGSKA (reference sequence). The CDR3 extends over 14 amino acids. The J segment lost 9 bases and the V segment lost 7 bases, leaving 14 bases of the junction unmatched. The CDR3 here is CSVLSGTSFTEQFF. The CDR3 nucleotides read TGCAGTGTTCTCTCCGGGACTAGTTTCACTGAGCAGTTCTTC.

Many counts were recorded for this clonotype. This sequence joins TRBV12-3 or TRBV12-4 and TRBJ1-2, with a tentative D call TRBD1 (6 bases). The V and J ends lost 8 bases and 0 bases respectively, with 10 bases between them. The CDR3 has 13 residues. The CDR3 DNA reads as TGTGCCAGCCGACAGGAGCCTAACTATGGCTACACCTTC. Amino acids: CASRQEPNYGYTF.

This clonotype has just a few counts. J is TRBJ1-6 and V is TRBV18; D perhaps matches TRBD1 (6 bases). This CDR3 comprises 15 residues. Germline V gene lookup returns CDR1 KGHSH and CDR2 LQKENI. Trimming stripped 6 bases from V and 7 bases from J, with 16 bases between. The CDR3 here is CASSPYTQGNSPLHF. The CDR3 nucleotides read TGTGCCAGCTCGCCCTATACCCAGGGGAATTCACCCCTCCACTTT.